The rows below give T cell receptor beta chains drawn from one sample of a study of T cell responses to AZD1222 COVID-19 vaccine. Profiling relied on immunoSEQ multiplex PCR, and the TCRdb table lists in-frame clones only, not all of them. The top ten clones hold 47% of a sample with 70,000 to 75,000 clones, around 81% of them seen once. The source material was peripheral blood, sampled 28 days after the second AZD1222 dose. These receptors all come from an adult who received the AZD1222 COVID-19 vaccine. Both conserved end residues are part of each CDR3. D genes are given only for firm matches. The size field is filled for only some rows; it gives once, few, many or a size class.

D: .; J: TRBJ2-1; size: few; V: TRBV28; DNA: TGTGCCAGCAGTTTACTCCCTAACTCCTACAATGAGCAGTTCTTC; CDR3: CASSLLPNSYNEQFF
D: .; J: TRBJ2-5; size: .; V: TRBV5-6; DNA: TGTGCCAGCAGCTGGGACGAGGGGGAGACCCAGTACTTC; CDR3: CASSWDEGETQYF
D: .; J: TRBJ2-1; size: .; V: TRBV7-9; DNA: TGTGCCAGCAGCTTACTGGGGAGTGGAGAGCAGTTCTTC; CDR3: CASSLLGSGEQFF
D: .; J: TRBJ2-5; size: .; V: TRBV12-3/TRBV12-4; DNA: TGTGCCAGCAGTTTATCAGAGACCCAGTACTTC; CDR3: CASSLSETQYF
D: .; J: TRBJ1-1; size: .; V: TRBV3-1/TRBV3-2; DNA: TGTGCCAGCAGCCAAACAGGGACGTGGAGAGAAGCTTTCTTT; CDR3: CASSQTGTWREAFF
D: .; J: TRBJ2-3; size: .; V: TRBV7-9; DNA: TGTGCCAGCCTGATAGGAGAGTCCACAGATACGCAGTATTTT; CDR3: CASLIGESTDTQYF
D: .; J: TRBJ2-5; size: .; V: TRBV3-1/TRBV3-2; DNA: TGTGCCAGCATCGACTGGGGACAAGAGACCCAGTACTTC; CDR3: CASIDWGQETQYF
D: .; J: TRBJ1-2; size: .; V: TRBV7-6; DNA: TGTGCCAGCAGCTTAGACAGGGATAACTATGGCTACACCTTC; CDR3: CASSLDRDNYGYTF
D: .; J: TRBJ2-7; size: .; V: TRBV18; DNA: TGTGCCAGCTCGCCCCGGGCCGAGGGGCCCGGCGAGGGCGAGCAGTACTTC; CDR3: CASSPRAEGPGEGEQYF
D: .; J: TRBJ2-5; size: few; V: TRBV10-2; DNA: TGCGCCGTCAGAGGGCAGACCCAGTACTTC; CDR3: CAVRGQTQYF
D: TRBD1; J: TRBJ1-1; size: .; V: TRBV28; DNA: TGTGCCAGCAGTTTTTTCCGGGACAGAAGCACTGAAGCTTTCTTT; CDR3: CASSFFRDRSTEAFF
D: .; J: TRBJ1-6; size: .; V: TRBV3-1/TRBV3-2; DNA: TGTGCCAGCAGCCAAGATACACGGGAAAATTCACCCCTCCACTTT; CDR3: CASSQDTRENSPLHF
D: .; J: TRBJ1-6; size: few; V: TRBV28; DNA: TGTGCCAGCGTCGGGGGGAATTCACCCCTCCACTTT; CDR3: CASVGGNSPLHF
D: .; J: TRBJ2-7; size: .; V: TRBV11-2; DNA: TGTGCCAGCAGCTTAGCCCCCGACGGCTACGAGCAGTACTTC; CDR3: CASSLAPDGYEQYF
D: .; J: TRBJ1-2; size: .; V: TRBV19; DNA: TGTGCCAGTAGTATTCAGGGAACCTATGGCTACACCTTC; CDR3: CASSIQGTYGYTF
D: TRBD2; J: TRBJ2-5; size: few; V: TRBV28; DNA: TGTGCCAGCAGTTTAAGTTTGGGACTAGCGGGAATAGAGACCCAGTACTTC; CDR3: CASSLSLGLAGIETQYF
D: .; J: TRBJ2-2; size: .; V: TRBV11-2; DNA: TGTGCCAGCAGCTTCAGGGACTCCTTGAACACCGGGGAGCTGTTTTTT; CDR3: CASSFRDSLNTGELFF
D: TRBD1; J: TRBJ1-6; size: .; V: TRBV27; DNA: TGTGCCAGCAGTCCACAGGGGTCCTATAATTCACCCCTCCACTTT; CDR3: CASSPQGSYNSPLHF
D: TRBD1; J: TRBJ2-3; size: .; V: TRBV7-7; DNA: TGTGCTAGCAGCTTCTCGACAGGGTCGACAGATACGCAGTATTTT; CDR3: CASSFSTGSTDTQYF
D: .; J: TRBJ2-5; size: .; V: TRBV7-8; DNA: TGTGCCAGCAGCTTATATCCACAGGGTCGTGGCGAGACCCAGTACTTC; CDR3: CASSLYPQGRGETQYF
D: .; J: TRBJ2-1; size: .; V: TRBV7-3; DNA: TGTGCCAGCCGTCTAGGACCACTCACTGAGCAGTTCTTC; CDR3: CASRLGPLTEQFF
D: TRBD2; J: TRBJ2-3; size: .; V: TRBV6-6; DNA: TGTGCCAGCAGTAGGGACTACGGAAGCGCAGATACGCAGTATTTT; CDR3: CASSRDYGSADTQYF
D: .; J: TRBJ1-1; size: .; V: TRBV28; DNA: TGTGCCAGCATTCGTGCAGGGTTCAACACTGAAGCTTTCTTT; CDR3: CASIRAGFNTEAFF
D: TRBD1; J: TRBJ2-1; size: few; V: TRBV18; DNA: TGTGCCAGCTCCCGGGACAGGGAGGGAAGTGAGCAGTTCTTC; CDR3: CASSRDREGSEQFF
D: .; J: TRBJ2-7; size: .; V: TRBV2; DNA: TGTGCCAGCCGTGAACAAGGTGTGTCACACGAGCAGTACTTC; CDR3: CASREQGVSHEQYF
D: TRBD1; J: TRBJ2-3; size: few; V: TRBV28; DNA: TGTGCCAGCAGTGCGGACAGGGAGGCGGATACGCAGTATTTT; CDR3: CASSADREADTQYF
D: .; J: TRBJ2-4; size: .; V: TRBV21-1; DNA: TGTGCCAGCAGCAAATTCGGAGAAGACAGGAAAAACATTCAGTACTTC; CDR3: CASSKFGEDRKNIQYF
D: .; J: TRBJ1-2; size: few; V: TRBV28; DNA: TGTGCCAGCAGTCCTCAGGGGAACTATGGCTACACCTTC; CDR3: CASSPQGNYGYTF
D: .; J: TRBJ2-1; size: .; V: TRBV7-9; DNA: TGTGCCAGCAGCTTACGGCCAGGGTTAGGGAATGAGCAGTTCTTC; CDR3: CASSLRPGLGNEQFF
D: .; J: TRBJ1-1; size: .; V: TRBV7-2; DNA: TGTGCCAGCAGCCAAAGGGAGGGGAGGAGCACTGAAGCTTTCTTT; CDR3: CASSQREGRSTEAFF
D: .; J: TRBJ2-7; size: .; V: TRBV27; DNA: TGTGCCAGCAGTTTTCTGGGGGAGATCGGAGGGAAGCACGAGCAGTACTTC; CDR3: CASSFLGEIGGKHEQYF
D: .; J: TRBJ2-7; size: .; V: TRBV19; DNA: TGTGCCAGTAGTTCGATTGGGTACGGGAGCTCCTACGAGCAGTACTTC; CDR3: CASSSIGYGSSYEQYF
D: .; J: TRBJ1-4; size: .; V: TRBV5-1; DNA: TGCGCCAGCAGCTTGGGGCAGACTACAACTAATGAAAAACTGTTTTTT; CDR3: CASSLGQTTTNEKLFF
D: .; J: TRBJ1-5; size: .; V: TRBV7-2; DNA: TGTGCCAGCAGCTTAGATGATAGCAATCAGCCCCAGCATTTT; CDR3: CASSLDDSNQPQHF
D: .; J: TRBJ2-5; size: .; V: TRBV11-2; DNA: TGTGCCAGCAGCTTACTTACGGGGTCGTACCAAGAGACCCAGTACTTC; CDR3: CASSLLTGSYQETQYF
D: .; J: TRBJ1-6; size: .; V: TRBV21-1; DNA: TGTGCCAGCAATTACAGGGGGGAGTATAATTCACCCCTCCACTTT; CDR3: CASNYRGEYNSPLHF
D: .; J: TRBJ1-6; size: .; V: TRBV7-8; DNA: TGTGCCAGCAGCTTAGTAGCCGGTGTGGGTTCACCCCTCCACTTT; CDR3: CASSLVAGVGSPLHF
D: TRBD1; J: TRBJ1-2; size: .; V: TRBV6-5; DNA: TGTGCCAGCAGTTACTCGGGGACAGGGGTTTTTGGCTACACCTTC; CDR3: CASSYSGTGVFGYTF
D: .; J: TRBJ2-3; size: .; V: TRBV2; DNA: TGTGCCAGCAGTCCTAGGACGGGGGACACAGATACGCAGTATTTT; CDR3: CASSPRTGDTDTQYF
D: TRBD1; J: TRBJ1-5; size: .; V: TRBV28; DNA: TGTGCCAGCAGTCCCGGGGGACAGGGCAGCAATCAGCCCCAGCATTTT; CDR3: CASSPGGQGSNQPQHF
D: TRBD2; J: TRBJ2-7; size: .; V: TRBV5-1; DNA: TGCGCCAGCAGCTTATCCGGGACTAGCGGCTACGAGCAGTACTTC; CDR3: CASSLSGTSGYEQYF
D: .; J: TRBJ2-2; size: few; V: TRBV5-1; DNA: TGCGCCAGCAGCCCCCTGGCACCGACGAACACCGGGGAGCTGTTTTTT; CDR3: CASSPLAPTNTGELFF
D: .; J: TRBJ2-7; size: .; V: TRBV28; DNA: TGTGCCAGCAGAACATCCGGGGCCGGGGGCTACGAGCAGTACTTC; CDR3: CASRTSGAGGYEQYF
D: .; J: TRBJ2-7; size: .; V: TRBV9; DNA: TGTGCCAGCAGCGTGAGAGGGGGAGCGGAGGAGCAGTACTTC; CDR3: CASSVRGGAEEQYF
D: TRBD1; J: TRBJ1-2; size: .; V: TRBV9; DNA: TGTGCCAGCAGCGGGACAGGGGGGTCTTATGGCTACACCTTC; CDR3: CASSGTGGSYGYTF
D: TRBD1; J: TRBJ2-1; size: .; V: TRBV3-1/TRBV3-2; DNA: TGTGCCAGCAGCCAAGATACGACAGGGCACAATGAGCAGTTCTTC; CDR3: CASSQDTTGHNEQFF
D: TRBD2; J: TRBJ2-1; size: .; V: TRBV7-3; DNA: TGTGCCAGCAGCCCAATAGCGGGGGGGCATGGTGAGCAGTTCTTC; CDR3: CASSPIAGGHGEQFF
D: .; J: TRBJ1-1; size: .; V: TRBV28; DNA: TGTGCCAGCAGTTTAATTACAGCCTTGAACACTGAAGCTTTCTTT; CDR3: CASSLITALNTEAFF
D: .; J: TRBJ2-5; size: .; V: TRBV7-6; DNA: TGTGCCAGCAGTTCGGGCCTGGGAGAGACCCAGTACTTC; CDR3: CASSSGLGETQYF
D: .; J: TRBJ1-1; size: .; V: TRBV19; DNA: TGTGCCAGTAGTATTAGTCGGAACACTGAAGCTTTCTTT; CDR3: CASSISRNTEAFF
D: TRBD1; J: TRBJ1-2; size: .; V: TRBV27; DNA: TGTGCCAGCAGTTCAGGACAGGGTGTCTATGGCTACACCTTC; CDR3: CASSSGQGVYGYTF
D: .; J: TRBJ2-1; size: .; V: TRBV7-9; DNA: TGTGCCAGCAGCTTAGTTGGTGAGCAGTTCTTC; CDR3: CASSLVGEQFF
D: .; J: TRBJ1-2; size: .; V: TRBV5-5; DNA: TGTGCCAGCAGCTCATGGACAGCCGAGTATGGCTACACCTTC; CDR3: CASSSWTAEYGYTF